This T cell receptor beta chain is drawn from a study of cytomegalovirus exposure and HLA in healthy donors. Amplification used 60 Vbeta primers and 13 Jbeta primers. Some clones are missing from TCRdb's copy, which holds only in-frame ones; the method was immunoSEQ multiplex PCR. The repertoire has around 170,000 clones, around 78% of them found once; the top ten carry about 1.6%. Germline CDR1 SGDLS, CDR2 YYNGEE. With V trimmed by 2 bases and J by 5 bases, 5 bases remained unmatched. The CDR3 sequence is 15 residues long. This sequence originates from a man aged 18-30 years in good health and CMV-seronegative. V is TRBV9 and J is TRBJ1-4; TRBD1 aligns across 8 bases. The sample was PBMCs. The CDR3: CASSVKDRANEKLFF. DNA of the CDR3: TGTGCCAGCAGCGTGAAGGACAGGGCGAATGAAAAACTGTTTTTT.